The next 29 T cell receptor beta chains were all read from a single sample in a study of early T cells in non-severe SARS-CoV-2 infection. Each CDR3 protein is one row after TCRdb ran MiXCR on the 5' RACE reads. Of about 59,000 distinct CDR3 sequences listed, approximately 13% are singletons. Sequences were derived from whole blood, sampled at baseline. These receptors all come from an adult who was a healthcare worker with PCR-confirmed SARS-CoV-2 infection or an uninfected control (not recorded which).

Remarks on this clonotype: A read error may produce the germline difference seen at one junction end. The chain links TRBV3-1 to TRBJ2-1; D remains unclear. CDR3 length equals 14 residues. CDR1 and CDR2 (germline): LGHDT, YNNKEL (reference sequence). CDR3 amino acids: CASSQDMLYNEQFF. The CDR3 DNA reads TGTGCTAGCAGCCAAGATATGCTCTACAATGAGCAGTTCTTC.

V gene TRBV2 combines with J gene TRBJ2-7; TRBD2 might be the D (6 bases). Germline V CDR1 and CDR2: SNHLY, FYNNEI. Trimming cost V 3 bases and J 7 bases, with 13 bases left between them. The CDR3 is 13 amino acids. The CDR3 region has the DNA TGTGCCAGCAGTGAGTTGGGAGGTAGGGAGCAGTACTTC. This translates into CASSELGGREQYF.

This clonotype turned up a few times. The chain uses TRBV6-5 and TRBJ2-2, with 7 bases that match TRBD1. Germline V gives CDR1 MNHEY, CDR2 SVGAGI. The CDR3 consists of 17 residues. V gave up 2 bases and J gave up 1 base; unmatched junction bases: 7. The CDR3 reads CASSYITGALNTGELFF. The CDR3 DNA is TGTGCCAGCAGTTACATCACAGGGGCACTGAACACCGGGGAGCTGTTTTTT.

The genes are TRBV12-3 or TRBV12-4 and TRBJ2-7; D unclear. This CDR3 has 14 residues. The V and J ends lost 1 base and 0 bases respectively, with 7 bases between them. CDR3 residues: CASSLDTVSYEQYF. The DNA for the CDR3 is TGTGCCAGCAGTTTAGATACAGTCTCCTACGAGCAGTACTTC.

This clonotype occurred a few times. The rearrangement links TRBV6-5 to TRBJ2-2; TRBD1 matches at 8 bases. The V gene's germline CDR1 is MNHEY and CDR2 SVGAGI. The V and J ends lost 6 bases and 5 bases, in that order; junction bases with no gene match: 11. There are 16 residues in the CDR3. In DNA, the CDR3 is TGTGCCAGCAGGTCCGACAGGGGAGGATGGACCGGGGAGCTGTTTTTT. Protein: CASRSDRGGWTGELFF.

The chain employs TRBV7-3 and TRBJ1-1; 7 bases line up with TRBD1. With V trimmed by 7 bases and J by 2 bases, 7 bases remained unmatched. The CDR3 is made up of 14 amino acids. Germline V gene lookup returns CDR1 SGHTA and CDR2 FQGTGA. CDR3 nucleotides: TGTGCCAGCAAGCGCGACAGGGACAACACTGAAGCTTTCTTT. It yields the protein CASKRDRDNTEAFF.

This clonotype occurred many times. The chain uses TRBV20-1 and TRBJ2-6; D is unresolved. The V and J ends lost 5 bases and 4 bases respectively, with 9 bases between them. The CDR3 is made up of 13 amino acids. Germline-derived CDR1 and CDR2 are DFQATT and SNEGSKA (reference sequence). DNA for the CDR3: TGCAGTGCTCTCCCGTCCGGGGCCAACGTCCTGACTTTC. The encoded protein is CSALPSGANVLTF.

This clonotype was seen more than once but under ten times. The J gene is TRBJ2-7, the V gene TRBV30; a possible D gene is TRBD1 (5 bases). Trimming shortened V by 7 bases and J by 3 bases, and 10 bases separated the two germline ends. This CDR3 has 11 amino acids. Germline loops: CDR1 GTSNPN, CDR2 SVGIG (reference sequence). As DNA, the CDR3 is TGTGCCTCGACAGATTACTACGAGCAGTACTTC. Translation: CASTDYYEQYF.

This clonotype was seen a handful of times. The V gene is TRBV5-4, the J gene TRBJ2-2; a weak D match, TRBD1 (5 bases). The CDR3 is 13 residues long. V lost 4 bases and J 6 bases, leaving 10 bases between the germline ends. Germline-derived CDR1 and CDR2 are SGHNT and YYREEE (reference sequence). In nucleotides, the CDR3 is TGTGCCAGCAGCCTACCCAGGGCCGGGGAGCTGTTTTTT. Its protein is CASSLPRAGELFF.

The sample holds a few counts of this clonotype. The chain has TRBV24-1 and TRBJ1-2; TRBD1 matches 8 bases. After removal of 4 bases from V and 4 bases from J, the junction contained 7 bases not matched to a gene. Germline CDR1 reads KGHDR; CDR2 reads SFDVKD. The CDR3 sequence is 15 residues long. The CDR3 DNA reads TGTGCCACCAGTGACGTCGGACAGGGAAGCTATGGCTACACCTTC. Amino acids: CATSDVGQGSYGYTF.

There are many counts of this clonotype. The chain combines TRBV7-9 with TRBJ2-7; D might be TRBD1 or TRBD2, each matching 5 bases. From germline, CDR1 is SEHNR and CDR2 FQNEAQ (reference sequence). CDR3 length equals 13 residues. The germline V and J ends were trimmed by 4 bases and 2 bases, with 9 bases remaining between them. The CDR3 DNA reads as TGTGCCAGCAGCTCCCCGGGACCCTACGAGCAGTACTTC. Its translation is CASSSPGPYEQYF.

The V call is TRBV7-9, the J call TRBJ2-7, with 8 positions matching TRBD1. Unmatched junction bases numbered 8, after V lost 3 bases and J lost 7 bases. Germline lookup yields CDR1 SEHNR and CDR2 FQNEAQ (reference sequence). The CDR3 totals 14 residues. CDR3 sequence reads: CASSFGQGAGEQYF. The DNA of the CDR3 is TGTGCCAGCAGCTTCGGTCAGGGGGCAGGGGAGCAGTACTTC.

This chain connects TRBV13 to TRBJ2-1, with 7 bases matching TRBD1. Per germline, CDR1 PRHDT and CDR2 FYEKMQ (reference sequence). V trimming: 4 bases; J trimming: 6 bases; junction bases outside the gene matches: 6. The CDR3 spans 14 residues. In DNA, the CDR3 is TGTGCCAGCAGCTCTCTGGACAGGCGCAATGAGCAGTTCTTC. Its translation is CASSSLDRRNEQFF.

The gene calls are TRBV7-3 and TRBJ1-1; D is unclear. Germline CDR1 is SGHTA and CDR2 is FQGTGA. The CDR3 totals 12 residues. The V and J ends lost 3 bases and 3 bases respectively, with 5 bases between them. The DNA of the CDR3 is TGTGCCAGCAGCTTGAGGGACACTGAAGCTTTCTTT. It encodes CASSLRDTEAFF.

This clonotype appeared a few times. J is TRBJ2-7 and V is TRBV28; TRBD2 aligns across 9 bases. The V segment lost 4 bases and the J segment 4 bases; nucleotides outside the gene matches: 11. The germline V gene encodes CDR1 MDHEN and CDR2 SYDVKM. This CDR3 is built from 16 residues. The CDR3 DNA sequence: TGTGCCAGCAGTTCCCCTTGGGCTAGCGGGACGTACGAGCAGTACTTC. Its translation: CASSSPWASGTYEQYF.

This chain uses TRBV19 with TRBJ1-5, with 7 nucleotides matching TRBD1. CDR1 is LNHDA, CDR2 SQIVND, per germline (reference sequence). This CDR3 region has 13 residues. J lost 3 bases, V lost 6 bases, and 2 bases had no gene match. CDR3 sequence reads: CASSGTVNQPQHF. CDR3 in DNA: TGTGCCAGTAGCGGGACAGTCAATCAGCCCCAGCATTTT.

This clonotype has more than one count but fewer than ten. The CDR3 reads CASSVEVGDGSPLHF. The DNA for the CDR3 is TGTGCCAGCAGCGTAGAAGTAGGGGATGGGTCACCCCTCCACTTT. V usage is TRBV9 and J usage is TRBJ1-6; a possible D gene is TRBD1 (5 bases). The CDR3 covers 15 residues. Germline-derived CDR1 and CDR2 are SGDLS and YYNGEE. With 0 bases removed from V and 10 bases from J, the gap between germline ends came to 14 bases. The full variable domain, its missing parts supplied by reference TRBV9 and TRBJ1-6, is DSGVTQTPKHLITATGQRVTLRCSPRSGDLSVYWYQQSLDQGLQFLIQYYNGEERAKGNILERFSAQQFPDLHSELNLSSLELGDSALYFCASSVEVGDGSPLHFGNGTRLTVT.

This clonotype was seen ten or more times. This rearrangement joins TRBV5-4 to TRBJ2-1; perhaps D is TRBD1 or TRBD2 (6 bases each). CDR1 and CDR2 from the germline V gene are SGHNT and YYREEE (reference sequence). Trimming shortened V by 0 bases and J by 7 bases, and 8 bases separated the two germline ends. The CDR3 has 13 amino acids. The CDR3 sequence: CASSLGGANEQFF. Here the CDR3 DNA reads TGTGCCAGCAGCTTGGGGGGGGCAAATGAGCAGTTCTTC.

The V and J genes are TRBV19 and TRBJ2-1; D gene ambiguous. This CDR3 spans 11 amino acids. CDR1 is LNHDA and CDR2 is SQIVND in the germline V gene (reference sequence). V was trimmed by 6 bases and J by 6 bases, leaving 6 bases between them. In DNA, the CDR3 is TGTGCCAGTAGCCATTCCAATGAGCAGTTCTTC. Translating it yields CASSHSNEQFF.

This clonotype was counted between two and nine times. The chain employs TRBV5-1 and TRBJ2-4; a weak D match, TRBD2 (5 bases). The CDR3 covers 13 residues. CDR1 is SGHRS and CDR2 is YFSETQ in the germline V gene. Between the trimmed V and J ends, which lost 3 bases and 7 bases, there was a span of 11 bases. In DNA form, the CDR3 reads TGCGCCAGCAGCTCCCGGACTCTGAACATTCAGTACTTC. Protein sequence: CASSSRTLNIQYF.

This clonotype appeared many times. Sequence at one end of the junction differs from germline and may be a read error. The V and J genes are TRBV5-4 and TRBJ2-4, with 7 bases that match TRBD2. Germline values: CDR1 SGHNT, CDR2 YYREEE (reference sequence). The CDR3 runs 16 residues. CDR3 amino acids: CASSSAGRESGDIQYF. CDR3 in DNA: TGTGCTAGCAGCTCCGCAGGACGGGAAAGCGGGGACATTCAGTACTTC.

This clonotype was observed a handful of times. The V and J genes are TRBV20-1 and TRBJ2-1, with D perhaps TRBD2 (6 bases). Deletions cut 3 bases from V and 4 bases from J, with 16 bases between. The CDR3 consists of 15 residues. Looked up from germline, CDR1 is DFQATT and CDR2 is SNEGSKA (reference sequence). CDR3 region: CSASSRDVVYNEQFF. The CDR3 DNA sequence: TGCAGTGCTAGCTCGCGGGACGTGGTATACAATGAGCAGTTCTTC.

This clonotype was observed many times. This chain links TRBV28 with TRBJ1-1, with 8 bases that match TRBD1. With V trimmed by 4 bases and J by 3 bases, 7 bases remained unmatched. CDR1 MDHEN and CDR2 SYDVKM come from the germline V gene. The CDR3 sequence is 15 residues long. CDR3 DNA: TGTGCCAGCAGTTCGAACACAGGGGGGGACACTGAAGCTTTCTTT. It yields the protein CASSSNTGGDTEAFF.

The chain recombines TRBV28 with TRBJ2-7, with D maybe TRBD2 (5 bases). The CDR3 covers 15 residues. Deletions cut 0 bases from V and 2 bases from J, with 11 bases between. Germline CDR1 MDHEN, CDR2 SYDVKM. The CDR3 loop reads CASSLWTTGAYEQYF. CDR3 sequence (DNA): TGTGCCAGCAGTTTATGGACTACGGGCGCCTACGAGCAGTACTTC.

This clonotype was detected only a few times. The chain uses TRBV7-3 and TRBJ1-2; maybe TRBD1 (5 bases). Germline V gene data show CDR1 as SGHTA and CDR2 as FQGTGA. The CDR3 totals 15 residues. The V gene lost 5 bases and the J gene lost 4 bases, with 17 bases spanning the gap. The CDR3 sequence: CASSTSTGTIYGYTF. CDR3 coding DNA: TGTGCCAGCAGCACCAGTACCGGGACTATCTATGGCTACACCTTC.

On this clonotype: An end of the junction differs from the germline gene, which may be a read error. This chain joins TRBV7-3 and TRBJ2-1; D uncertain. The CDR3 loop spans 13 amino acids. In germline, CDR1 is SGHTA, CDR2 FQGTGA. This CDR3 reads CANSSGYTDEQFF. The CDR3 DNA follows: TGTGCCAACAGCTCCGGCTACACGGATGAGCAGTTCTTC.

This clonotype was seen a handful of times. This rearrangement joins TRBV5-6 to TRBJ2-7; the D is unclear. This CDR3 has 12 residues. CDR1 is SGHDT and CDR2 is YYEEEE in the germline V gene. V was trimmed by 0 bases and J by 4 bases, leaving 5 bases between them. CDR3 residues: CASSLERYEQYF. CDR3 DNA sequence: TGTGCCAGCAGCTTGGAACGGTACGAGCAGTACTTC. Variable domain in full (rest from reference TRBV5-6 and TRBJ2-7): DAGVTQSPTHLIKTRGQQVTLRCSPKSGHDTVSWYQQALGQGPQFIFQYYEEEERQRGNFPDRFSGHQFPNYSSELNVNALLLGDSALYLCASSLERYEQYFGPGTRLTVT.

As for this clonotype: A much larger clone sits a single nucleotide away, making a read error possible. The chain employs TRBV7-2 and TRBJ2-2, with D unresolved. The CDR3 has 13 residues. V gave up 4 bases and J gave up 3 bases, with 6 bases separating them. From germline, CDR1 is SGHTA and CDR2 FQGNSA. The CDR3 here is CASSYTYTGELFF. CDR3 in DNA: TGTGCCAGCAGCTACACTTACACCGGGGAGCTGTTTTTT.

This clonotype was recorded a few times. This rearrangement joins TRBV7-9 to TRBJ2-7, with 10 bases that match TRBD2. The V gene's germline CDR1 is SEHNR and CDR2 FQNEAQ (reference sequence). The V segment lost 6 bases and the J segment 0 bases; nucleotides outside the gene matches: 5. The CDR3 runs to 15 residues. This CDR3 reads CASSPSGGLSYEQYF. CDR3 DNA sequence: TGTGCCAGCAGTCCTAGCGGGGGACTCTCCTACGAGCAGTACTTC.